The present T cell receptor beta chain was sequenced within a study of T cells in Graves' hyperthyroidism and ophthalmopathy. The CDR3 has 10 amino acids. Germline V gene sequence: CDR1 SSHAT, CDR2 FNYEAQ (reference sequence). Turning to this clonotype: Its matching antigen is unknown. One junction end disagrees with the germline gene, perhaps due to a read error.

General study findings and limits: Blood also carried most thyroid clonotypes expanded above 0.001. A 13 V-J signature model discriminated ophthalmopathy versus stable hyperthyroidism.

Amplified TCR beta CDR3 regions derived from RNA transcripts. Initially, a first-round RT-PCR of the TCR CDR3 employed the HTBI primer set. A single record per CDR3 protein comes from TCRdb applying MiXCR to the multiplex PCR reads. This table has 93,000 or so distinct CDR3 sequences, about 45% appearing once. Newly diagnosed hyperthyroidism, duration under 2 months, in patients aged 18 to 65. V gene TRBV7-7 combines with J gene TRBJ2-1; D call uncertain. This receptor was identified in a man aged 40-55 years with Graves' hyperthyroidism. The sequenced material came from blood. The DNA of the CDR3 is TGTGCTAGCAGTTTATACGAGCAGTTCTTC. Translation gives CASSLYEQFF.